This T cell receptor (beta chain) comes out of a study of early T cells in non-severe SARS-CoV-2 infection (dated by TCRdb to about 2021). Background on the whole study: TCR sequencing used bulk RNA from unsorted whole blood, so alpha and beta chains could not be paired. The investigation overall reported the following: VDJdb matching was skewed toward anti-spike CD8 responses and likely underestimated virus-specific expansions by missing private and CD4 specificities.

In regard to this clonotype: It has no known antigen specificity. The record has no base qualities; no much larger clone is one base away.

Via the germline V gene, CDR1 is MDHEN and CDR2 SYDVKM. Germline trimming: 9 bases from V, 2 bases from J; junction bases outside gene matches: 6. The CDR3 has 13 amino acids, counting the end cysteine and phenylalanine. The CDR3 DNA has 39 bases and is translated from base 1. The study was a case-control design nested within a healthcare worker cohort in London, UK, with weekly nasopharyngeal swab PCR tests and blood sampling. Healthcare workers were recruited between 23 and 31 March 2020, during the week of the UK lockdown, and were followed weekly for up to roughly 15 weeks. Preparation of the library involved 5' RACE. The reads were generated on a NextSeq 500. The TCR library protocol attached unique molecular identifiers to individual cDNA molecules to correct for sequencing error and PCR bias. Both TCR alpha and beta chains were sequenced, and tight co-correlation was observed between alpha and beta sequence abundances in each sample. The source study handled its data this way. Decombinator V4 was used to perform V gene, J gene and CDR3 annotation of TCR sequences. TCRs were defined as expanded if a significant change between any two time points was detected under a Poisson model with p below 0.0001. TCR abundances were normalised to the total number of TCRs sequenced per sample and were expressed as counts per million. TRAV1-2 paired with TRAJ12, TRAJ20 or TRAJ33 defined MAIT TCRs, while TRAV10 paired with TRAJ18 defined iNKT TCRs. VDJdb, accessed 1 November 2021, was searched for CMV, EBV and SARS-CoV-2 annotated TCRs, excluding TCRs annotated for multiple antigens. TCRdb's own reprocessing of the public reads used fastp at Q25 and MiXCR and kept productive beta chains. Every distinct CDR3 protein forms one entry, paired with its most common genes and DNA. TCRdb, rather than the study authors, made the V and J calls. Within this sample are approximately 74,000 distinct CDR3 sequences, with around 14% of them counted one time only. Roughly 9.7% of the sample is taken by the ten largest.

The receptor chain draws on TRBV28 and TRBJ1-1; 7 bases in the junction line up with TRBD1. The sequenced sample consisted of whole blood. The TCR sequence derives from an adult who was a healthcare worker with PCR-confirmed SARS-CoV-2 infection or an uninfected control (not recorded which). CDR3 loop: CASAGQLNTEAFF. The nucleotide sequence reads as follows: TGTGCCAGTGCGGGACAGCTAAACACTGAAGCTTTCTTT.